This paragraph reports one T cell receptor (beta chain). Seattle patients were enrolled while actively infected and followed longitudinally. This sample was taken from a study of blood T cell repertoires in COVID-19. At the level of the study: T cells, B-cell-depleted T cells, or PBMCs supplied cDNA or gDNA.

The CDR3 has 15 amino acids. V was pared by 9 bases and J by 8 bases, with 11 bases of the junction left unmatched. Germline CDR1 is KGHDR and CDR2 is SFDVKD. As originally analysed: Amplification from reference gene primers served as the basis for estimated nucleated cell counts. Only in-frame clones appear in the TCRdb table, and some are missing; sequencing was by immunoSEQ multiplex PCR. From that table come the V and J calls and clone size; the DNA was used to work out D and trimming. The repertoire holds 200,000 to 250,000 clones, about 81% seen once, with approximately 5% in the top ten. The sequencing input was peripheral blood. The V and J genes are TRBV24-1 and TRBJ1-5; 11 bases align to TRBD1. This TCR came from a woman aged 70-85 years with COVID-19, enrolled during active disease. CDR3 region: CATSPGQGAREPQHF. In DNA form, the CDR3 reads TGTGCCACCTCCCCAGGACAGGGGGCCAGGGAGCCCCAGCATTTT.